The entry below describes one T cell receptor (beta chain). Its matching antigen is unknown. The data belong to a study of cytomegalovirus exposure and HLA in healthy donors. Overall study findings and caveats: Segments of the TCR beta V type were, in most cases, productive about 87% or about 30% of the time in an earlier analysis.

Germline V gives CDR1 SGHAT, CDR2 FQNNGV. The germline V and J ends were trimmed by 3 bases and 2 bases, with 7 bases remaining between them. This CDR3 is built from 13 residues. With 60 Vbeta and 13 Jbeta primers, the PCR was carried out. The protocol was immunoSEQ multiplex PCR, while the TCRdb copy is restricted to in-frame clones and leaves out a portion. The sample contains about 110,000 clones, around three quarters of which appear only once. The sequenced material came from PBMCs. The gene calls are TRBV11-2 and TRBJ1-1, with D unclear. The origin of this receptor is a boy aged 10-17 years in good health and CMV-seronegative. The CDR3 region has the DNA TGTGCCAGCAGCTTTCAGGCTAACACTGAAGCTTTCTTT. Encoded protein: CASSFQANTEAFF. Based on the CDR3 plus reference TRBV11-2 and TRBJ1-1, the full variable domain is EAGVAQSPRYKIIEKRQSVAFWCNPISGHATLYWYQQILGQGPKLLIQFQNNGVVDDSQLPKDRFSAERLKGVDSTLKIQPAKLEDSAVYLCASSFQANTEAFFGQGTRLTVV.